This T cell receptor beta chain was sequenced for a study of blood T cells in healthy people across ages. CDR3 length: 14 residues. CDR1 and CDR2 from the germline V gene are ENHRY and SYGVKD. Primed by a sample-barcoded 5' primer and a J-beta primer mix, a second PCR proceeded for 7 to 11 cycles. From the 5' RACE reads, TCRdb called clonotypes with MiXCR, one entry per CDR3 protein. This sample has fewer than 2 million distinct CDR3 sequences, with approximately 40% found just once. On this clonotype itself: At one end, the junction sequence differs from germline, possibly due to a read error.

This chain connects TRBV10-3 to TRBJ2-1; 8 bases match TRBD1. The specimen was blood. The sequence derives from a human donor in good health. The CDR3 region has the DNA TGTACCATCAGTGGCAGGGGGCTTAACAATGAGCAGTTCTTC. Encoded protein: CTISGRGLNNEQFF.